The next 12 T cell receptor beta chains were all read from a single sample in a study of cytotoxic CD8 clonotypes in ibrutinib-treated CLL. Produced via immunoSEQ multiplex PCR; TCRdb's table is partial and in-frame only. The sample carries 150,000 to 250,000 clones, over 55% recorded once. The sample in question was PBMCs, obtained after 24 months of ibrutinib treatment. Every receptor here comes from a human donor with chronic lymphocytic leukemia.

The chain is built from TRBV2 and TRBJ2-7; 10 bases fit TRBD2. Looked up from germline, CDR1 is SNHLY and CDR2 is FYNNEI. After removal of 3 bases from V and 3 bases from J, the junction contained 2 bases not matched to a gene. There are 14 residues in the CDR3. This CDR3 is CASSDTSGNYEQYF. The CDR3 nucleotides read TGTGCCAGCAGTGATACTAGCGGGAACTACGAGCAGTACTTC.

This clone turned up a few times. The genes are TRBV27 and TRBJ1-5, with D perhaps matching TRBD1 (6 bases). The CDR3 contains 14 residues. The germline V and J ends were trimmed by 5 bases and 5 bases, with 13 bases remaining between them. Per germline, CDR1 MNHEY and CDR2 SMNVEV (reference sequence). Written as DNA, the CDR3 is TGTGCCAGCAGTGTCCAACAGGGTTATCAGCCCCAGCATTTT. It translates to CASSVQQGYQPQHF.

This sequence joins TRBV7-2 and TRBJ2-7, with 12 bases lining up with TRBD2. Germline values: CDR1 SGHTA, CDR2 FQGNSA. The trim removed 4 bases at V and 2 bases at J, leaving 6 bases unmatched. This CDR3 region has 16 residues. In DNA form, the CDR3 reads TGTGCCAGCAGCTCTCTGACTAGCGGGAGACCCTACGAGCAGTACTTC. This translates into CASSSLTSGRPYEQYF. The entire variable domain, with the rest obtained from reference TRBV7-2 and TRBJ2-7, is as follows: GAGVSQSPSNKVTEKGKDVELRCDPISGHTALYWYRQSLGQGLEFLIYFQGNSAPDKSGLPSDRFSAERTGGSVSTLTIQRTQQEDSAVYLCASSSLTSGRPYEQYFGPGTRLTVT.

J is TRBJ2-5 and V is TRBV7-7; D ambiguous. CDR1 and CDR2 from the germline V gene are SSHAT and FNYEAQ (reference sequence). The CDR3 consists of 14 residues. The germline V and J ends were trimmed by 1 base and 7 bases, with 13 bases remaining between them. The CDR3 sequence: CASSLDPDARTQYF. CDR3 DNA: TGTGCCAGCAGCTTAGATCCGGACGCACGGACCCAGTACTTC.

The chain is built from TRBV7-6 and TRBJ2-3, with 8 bases matching TRBD1. V trimming: 5 bases; J trimming: 4 bases; junction bases outside the gene matches: 5. The CDR3 length is 14 residues. Per germline, CDR1 SGHVS and CDR2 FNYEAQ. This CDR3 is CASSLRGLADTQYF. For the CDR3, the DNA is TGTGCCAGCAGCCTCAGGGGGCTGGCAGATACGCAGTATTTT.

V usage is TRBV5-4 and J usage is TRBJ2-3; 7 nucleotides match TRBD2. V was clipped by 4 bases and J by 6 bases; unmatched bases: 17. Germline V gene data show CDR1 as SGHNT and CDR2 as YYREEE (reference sequence). The CDR3 spans 17 residues. This chain's CDR3 is CASSASPSGARRDTQYF. CDR3 DNA sequence: TGTGCCAGCAGCGCCTCCCCGAGCGGGGCGAGGAGGGATACGCAGTATTTT.

V is TRBV18 and J is TRBJ1-5, with a tentative D call TRBD1 (6 bases). The CDR3 totals 15 residues. Germline V gene lookup returns CDR1 KGHSH and CDR2 LQKENI. The germline V and J ends were trimmed by 3 bases and 3 bases, with 12 bases remaining between them. The CDR3 DNA follows: TGTGCCAGCTCACCCTTACAGGGAATCAATCAGCCCCAGCATTTT. This translates into CASSPLQGINQPQHF.

V and J are TRBV7-8 and TRBJ2-7, with D uncertain. Trimming removed 5 bases from V and 7 bases from J, with 15 bases in between. This CDR3 is 13 amino acids long. In germline, CDR1 is SGHVS, CDR2 FQNEAQ. The chain's CDR3 is CASSPKTLREQYF. CDR3 DNA sequence: TGTGCCAGCAGCCCAAAAACTCTACGAGAGCAGTACTTC.

DNA for the CDR3: TGTGCCAGCAGCTTAGGGGGGACTAGGGCCTACGAGCAGTACTTC. It encodes CASSLGGTRAYEQYF. The rearrangement uses TRBV11-3 and TRBJ2-7, with 8 bases identical to TRBD2. Losses at the gene ends were 1 base for V and 2 bases for J; bases not matched to a gene: 4. The CDR3 contains 15 residues. Per germline, CDR1 SGHNT and CDR2 YENEEA.

The chain carries TRBV11-2 and TRBJ1-2; 10 nucleotides line up with TRBD1. Germline CDR1 SGHAT, CDR2 FQNNGV. V was clipped by 7 bases and J by 2 bases; unmatched bases: 7. The CDR3 is 15 residues long. In DNA, the CDR3 is TGTGCCAGCACGCCGGGGGACAGGGGAAACTATGGCTACACCTTC. Its protein is CASTPGDRGNYGYTF.

This sequence joins TRBV18 and TRBJ2-5; 13 bases line up with TRBD2. The J segment lost 3 bases and the V segment lost 1 base, leaving 11 bases of the junction unmatched. In germline, CDR1 is KGHSH, CDR2 LQKENI. CDR3 length equals 19 residues. CDR3 residues: CASSPLPTSGRSSKETQYF. CDR3 nucleotide sequence: TGTGCCAGCTCACCACTCCCGACTAGCGGGAGGAGTTCTAAAGAGACCCAGTACTTC.

This chain links TRBV7-8 with TRBJ2-1; D may be TRBD2 (5 bases). The CDR3 covers 16 residues. The germline V gene encodes CDR1 SGHVS and CDR2 FQNEAQ. V lost 5 bases and J 1 base, leaving 15 bases between the germline ends. The CDR3 coding sequence is TGTGCCAGCAGCGCTAGAGGGAGTAGGTCCTACAATGAGCAGTTCTTC. It encodes CASSARGSRSYNEQFF.